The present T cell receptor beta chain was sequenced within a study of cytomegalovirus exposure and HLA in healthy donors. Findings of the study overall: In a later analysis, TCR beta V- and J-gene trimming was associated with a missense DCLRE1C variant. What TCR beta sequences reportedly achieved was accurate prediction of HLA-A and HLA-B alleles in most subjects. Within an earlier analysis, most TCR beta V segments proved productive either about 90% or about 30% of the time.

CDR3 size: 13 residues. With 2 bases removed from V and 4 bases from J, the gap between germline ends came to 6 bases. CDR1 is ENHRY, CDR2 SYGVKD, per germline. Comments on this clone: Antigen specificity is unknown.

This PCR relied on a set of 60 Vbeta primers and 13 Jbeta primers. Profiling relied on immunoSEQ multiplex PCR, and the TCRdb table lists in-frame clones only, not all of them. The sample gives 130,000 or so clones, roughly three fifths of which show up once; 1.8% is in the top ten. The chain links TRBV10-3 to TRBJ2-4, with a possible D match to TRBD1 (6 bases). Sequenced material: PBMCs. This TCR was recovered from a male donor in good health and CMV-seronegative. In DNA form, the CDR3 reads TGTGCCATCAGTGAGGACAGGAAAAACATTCAGTACTTC. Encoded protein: CAISEDRKNIQYF.